The rows below give T cell receptor beta chains drawn from one sample of a study of blood T cell repertoires in COVID-19. The data were produced by immunoSEQ multiplex PCR, yet TCRdb's version contains in-frame clones alone and is incomplete. The table shows 57,000 or so clones, with roughly 76% occurring only once. The sample taken for sequencing was peripheral blood. The source is a man between 50 and 59 years old with active or convalescent COVID-19. CDR3s include the opening cysteine and the closing phenylalanine or tryptophan. A D gene is named only where the DNA matches it firmly. Rows give clone size only sometimes, using once, few, many, or a class for an expanded clone.

j_call | d_call | v_call | clone_size | cdr3_aa | cdr3_nt
TRBJ1-2 | TRBD1 | TRBV6-6 | few | CASSHTPGQGLYGYTF | TGTGCCAGCAGTCATACGCCGGGACAGGGACTTTATGGCTACACCTTC
TRBJ2-1 | TRBD2 | TRBV7-8 | few | CASSSHLTRTSEYNEQFF | TGTGCCAGCAGCTCCCACCTGACCCGGACTAGCGAGTACAATGAGCAGTTCTTC
TRBJ2-3 | TRBD1 | TRBV3-1/TRBV3-2 | . | CASSQRQGAFTDTQYF | TGTGCCAGCAGCCAACGACAGGGGGCCTTCACAGATACGCAGTATTTT
TRBJ1-1 | . | TRBV5-1 | . | CASSRTDTEAFF | TGCGCCAGCAGCAGAACAGACACTGAAGCTTTCTTT
TRBJ2-7 | . | TRBV6-2/TRBV6-3 | . | CASSYTPASSYEQYF | TGTGCCAGCAGTTACACCCCCGCGAGCTCCTACGAGCAGTACTTC
TRBJ2-4 | TRBD1 | TRBV5-8 | . | CASRDRVLTKNIQYF | TGTGCCAGCAGGGACAGGGTCTTAACCAAAAACATTCAGTACTTC
TRBJ1-4 | . | TRBV18 | . | CASSPSAGGTNEKLFF | TGTGCCAGCTCACCGTCGGCTGGAGGAACTAATGAAAAACTGTTTTTT
TRBJ1-4 | . | TRBV7-2 | . | CASSSTGFATNEKLFF | TGTGCCAGCAGCTCGACAGGATTCGCAACTAATGAAAAACTGTTTTTT
TRBJ2-6 | TRBD1 | TRBV19 | . | CASSTGTGADGANVLTF | TGTGCCAGTAGTACCGGGACAGGGGCGGATGGGGCCAACGTCCTGACTTTC
TRBJ1-2 | . | TRBV14 | once | CASSQDTRWGYTF | TGTGCCAGCAGCCAAGATACGAGGTGGGGCTACACCTTC
TRBJ2-3 | . | TRBV5-1 | . | CASSRSNSDTQYF | TGCGCCAGCAGTCGGTCAAATTCAGATACGCAGTATTTT
TRBJ2-3 | . | TRBV6-6 | once | CASSLGGPGDTQYF | TGTGCCAGCAGTCTCGGCGGGCCCGGGGATACGCAGTATTTT
TRBJ1-2 | . | TRBV7-2 | few | CASSLGAEGGYTF | TGTGCCAGCAGCTTAGGGGCCGAGGGCGGCTACACCTTC
TRBJ2-6 | . | TRBV7-9 | . | CASSPKRVTDSGANVLTF | TGTGCCAGCAGCCCTAAGCGGGTCACCGACTCTGGGGCCAACGTCCTGACTTTC
TRBJ2-7 | . | TRBV7-8 | . | CASSQTGINSYEQYF | TGTGCCAGCAGCCAAACAGGGATTAACTCCTACGAGCAGTACTTC
TRBJ2-2 | TRBD1 | TRBV6-1 | once | CASSELDRGFSGELFF | TGTGCCAGCAGTGAATTGGACAGGGGATTTTCCGGGGAGCTGTTTTTT
TRBJ2-1 | TRBD2 | TRBV7-8 | once | CASSLFLAGGYNEQFF | TGTGCCAGCAGCTTATTTCTCGCGGGGGGGTACAATGAGCAGTTCTTC
TRBJ2-7 | . | TRBV15 | . | CATSKGTSYEQYF | TGTGCCACCAGCAAAGGGACATCCTACGAGCAGTACTTC
TRBJ2-4 | . | TRBV30 | few | CAWSVSGAKNIQYF | TGTGCCTGGAGTGTATCCGGGGCCAAAAACATTCAGTACTTC
TRBJ2-5 | . | TRBV7-2 | . | CASSSLPGEWETQYF | TGTGCCAGCAGCAGCTTACCGGGGGAGTGGGAGACCCAGTACTTC
TRBJ1-5 | . | TRBV5-8 | . | CASSLRGTNQPQHF | TGTGCCAGCAGCCTCCGGGGAACAAATCAGCCCCAGCATTTT
TRBJ1-5 | . | TRBV3-1/TRBV3-2 | once | CASSQDRNQPQHF | TGTGCCAGCAGCCAGGACAGAAATCAGCCCCAGCATTTT
TRBJ1-2 | . | TRBV19 | . | CASSIGTLGGYTF | TGTGCCAGTAGTATAGGGACACTTGGAGGCTACACCTTC
TRBJ2-5 | TRBD1 | TRBV6-5 | . | CASRPGTGRIETQYF | TGTGCCAGCAGACCCGGGACAGGGAGGATTGAGACCCAGTACTTC
TRBJ1-6 | . | TRBV27 | . | CASSWGVAYNSPLHF | TGTGCCAGCAGTTGGGGGGTTGCCTATAATTCACCCCTCCACTTT
TRBJ2-2 | . | TRBV7-3 | . | CASSFTNTGELFF | TGTGCCAGCAGCTTTACGAACACCGGGGAGCTGTTTTTT
TRBJ1-6 | . | TRBV9 | . | CASSVGSDNSPLHF | TGTGCCAGCAGCGTAGGATCAGATAATTCACCCCTCCACTTT